These T cell receptor beta chains were read from a single sample in a study of molecular identifiers for immune sequencing clone quantification. From the PCR reads, TCRdb called clonotypes with MiXCR, one entry per CDR3 protein. The top ten hold approximately 0.78% of the sample, which has some 94,000 distinct CDR3 sequences, roughly 23% seen once. The sequenced sample was naive CD8+ T cells from blood, with Jurkat cell RNA spiked in. These receptors were collected from a human donor in good health. Some libraries in this study had Jurkat cell RNA spiked in. Both conserved end residues are part of each CDR3. Each record gives: clone size, V gene, J gene, D gene, CDR3 DNA, CDR3 protein. The D gene is left open where the match is weak. Clone size appears in some rows only: once, few, many, or a class for an expanded clone.

many	TRBV5-1	TRBJ1-1	TRBD1	TGCGCCAGCAGCCCAGGGACAGGGCTGGGAGCTTTCTTT	CASSPGTGLGAFF
few	TRBV9	TRBJ2-3	-	TGTGCCAGCAGCCTAAGACAGGCAGATACGCAGTATTTT	CASSLRQADTQYF
many	TRBV12-3/TRBV12-4	TRBJ2-2	-	TGTGCCAGCAGTTTCTCCGGGGACACCGGGGAGCTGTTTTTT	CASSFSGDTGELFF
many	TRBV30	TRBJ2-5	-	TGTGCCTTGCTTACGACCTCCCAAGAGACCCAGTACTTC	CALLTTSQETQYF
few	TRBV3-1	TRBJ2-7	TRBD2	TGTGCCAGCAGCCAAGATGTGGATAGCGGGAGCGAGCAGTACTTC	CASSQDVDSGSEQYF
many	TRBV12-5	TRBJ2-7	TRBD2	TGTGCTAGTGGTTTGCAGCGGGGGGTCCTCTCCGAGCAGTACTTC	CASGLQRGVLSEQYF
many	TRBV6-5	TRBJ2-3	-	TGTGCCAGCAGGGAAGGGCCCACAGATACGCAGTATTTT	CASREGPTDTQYF
many	TRBV7-2	TRBJ1-2	-	TGTGCCAGCAGCTTATTGACAGGCGCCCAGCCGCCTTATGGCTACACCTTC	CASSLLTGAQPPYGYTF
-	TRBV6-2/TRBV6-3	TRBJ2-1	-	TGTGCCAGCAGTTACTCGTGGTCCAATGAGCAGCTCTTC	CASSYSWSNEQLF
-	TRBV7-2	TRBJ2-1	TRBD1	TGTGCCAGCAGCTTAGTTATGGGACAGGGGTACAATGAGCAGTTCTTC	CASSLVMGQGYNEQFF
few	TRBV4-2	TRBJ2-7	TRBD2	TGTGCCAGCAGCCATAGCGGACTAGCGCAGGCCTACGAGCAGTACTTC	CASSHSGLAQAYEQYF
many	TRBV28	TRBJ1-1	-	TGTGCCAGCACCCTCGGGCCTGAAGCTTTCTTT	CASTLGPEAFF
many	TRBV5-1	TRBJ1-2	-	TGCGCCAGCAGCTTGGTCGGGGAGGTGAACTATGGCTACACCTTC	CASSLVGEVNYGYTF
few	TRBV27	TRBJ2-1	TRBD2	TGTGCCAGCAGGCGGCGGGAGGGCTCCTACAATGAGCAGTTCTTC	CASRRREGSYNEQFF
many	TRBV25-1	TRBJ2-2	-	TGTGCCAGCGAGGAGAGATTTGACACCGGGGAGCTGTTTTTT	CASEERFDTGELFF
many	TRBV6-5	TRBJ2-3	TRBD2	TGTGCCAGCAGCGACATAGCGGGAGGGGCGCAAGATACGCAGTATTTT	CASSDIAGGAQDTQYF
many	TRBV15	TRBJ2-1	-	TGTGCCACCAGCAGAGATTCTGCGGGTCCCTACAATGAGCAGTTCTTC	CATSRDSAGPYNEQFF
many	TRBV9	TRBJ2-3	TRBD1	TGTGCCAGCAGCGTAGACCCTCGACAGGGGAAAGATACGCAGTATTTT	CASSVDPRQGKDTQYF
many	TRBV20-1	TRBJ1-4	TRBD1	TGCAGTGCTACCACTGGACAGGACGAAAAACTGTTTTTT	CSATTGQDEKLFF
-	TRBV28	TRBJ1-2	-	TGTGCCAGCAATTTAGCCGGACACAGTGATGGCTACACCTTC	CASNLAGHSDGYTF
-	TRBV4-3	TRBJ1-3	-	TGCGCCAGCAGCCAAGTCCGTTTCGGCGCAAACTCTGGAAACACCATATATTTT	CASSQVRFGANSGNTIYF
-	TRBV12-3/TRBV12-4	TRBJ2-3	-	TGTGCCAGCAGTCCCCATCGGCCGCCAGGCCAAACAAATACGCAGTATTTT	CASSPHRPPGQTNTQYF
few	TRBV6-5	TRBJ1-1	-	TGTGCCAGCAGTTACTCGGCAGGGGCCCTAATGAACACTGAAGCTTTCTTT	CASSYSAGALMNTEAFF
many	TRBV4-3	TRBJ1-2	-	TGCGCCAGCAGCCAAGATCTTAGGGCGGGGAACTATGGCTACACCTTC	CASSQDLRAGNYGYTF
few	TRBV27	TRBJ2-7	-	TGTGCCAGCAGTTTAAAGGCGTCGTACGAGCAGTACTTC	CASSLKASYEQYF
many	TRBV28	TRBJ2-4	-	TGTGCCAGCAGCCCCCGGCCGGTGCCAAACATTCAGTACTTC	CASSPRPVPNIQYF
few	TRBV11-2	TRBJ2-1	-	TGTGCCAGCAGCTTAGAGCTCAACAATGAGCAGTTCTTC	CASSLELNNEQFF
few	TRBV4-3	TRBJ2-7	-	TGCGCCAGCAAGGCGTCGCTTGACAGTTCTGGCGACGAGCAGTACTTC	CASKASLDSSGDEQYF
few	TRBV7-3	TRBJ2-1	TRBD2	TGTGCCAGCAGCTTATTCCGGGGGGACTATGAGCAGTTCTTC	CASSLFRGDYEQFF
-	TRBV2	TRBJ2-7	TRBD1	TGTGCCAGCAGTCAGACAGGGGGCCCCTACGAGCAGTACTTC	CASSQTGGPYEQYF
-	TRBV7-9	TRBJ2-3	-	TGTGCCAGCAGCCTCCCGGCTGGGGGGGGCCCAGATCCGCAGTATTTT	CASSLPAGGGPDPQYF
-	TRBV12-3/TRBV12-4	TRBJ2-2	TRBD2	TGTGCCAGCAGTCATACTAGCGGGAGATTCACCGGGGAGCTGTTTTTT	CASSHTSGRFTGELFF
many	TRBV3-1	TRBJ1-5	-	TGTGCCAGCAGCCAAAGGATAGGGGGGGACAATCAGCCCCAGCATTTT	CASSQRIGGDNQPQHF
few	TRBV19	TRBJ2-5	-	TGTGCCAGTAGTATAGACGGATTGGATGGGACTCCCTCTGCGGCCCAGTACTTC	CASSIDGLDGTPSAAQYF
many	TRBV11-2	TRBJ1-1	-	TGTGCCAGCAGCTTGAGTCCTGCCACTGAAGCTTTCTTT	CASSLSPATEAFF
many	TRBV7-9	TRBJ2-3	TRBD2	TGTGCCAGCAGCTCACTAGCGGGGGCTACCACAGATACGCAGTATTTT	CASSSLAGATTDTQYF
few	TRBV27	TRBJ1-5	-	TGTGTAGCAGGGGGCAATCAGCCCCAGCATTTT	CVAGGNQPQHF
few	TRBV21-1	TRBJ2-6	-	TGTGCCAGCAGCAAAGAGACAGGGGGCTCGTTCCGGGCCGGGGCCAACGTCCTGACTTTC	CASSKETGGSFRAGANVLTF
few	TRBV29-1	TRBJ1-2	-	TGCAGCGTCATTATGGTGTCTTACGGCTACACCTTC	CSVIMVSYGYTF
many	TRBV30	TRBJ2-1	-	TGTGCCTGGAGCAGTGGGGGGCCTAGGGGGTTCTTC	CAWSSGGPRGFF
-	TRBV6-2/TRBV6-3	TRBJ2-7	-	TGTGCCAGCAGTTACTCGCGGAAGAAGTCTGACTACGAGCAGTACTTC	CASSYSRKKSDYEQYF
few	TRBV20-1	TRBJ2-5	-	TGCAGTGCTAGAGATGGCTCCTCACCACCCTGGACGGGGGCCCAGTACTTC	CSARDGSSPPWTGAQYF
-	TRBV7-9	TRBJ2-7	TRBD2	TGTGCCAGCAGCTCGGGGACTAGCGGGACCTATGGGGAGCAGAACTTC	CASSSGTSGTYGEQNF
many	TRBV7-6	TRBJ2-3	TRBD2	TGTGCCAGCAGCCCCCTGACTAGCGGAACAGATACGCAGTATTTT	CASSPLTSGTDTQYF
many	TRBV12-3/TRBV12-4	TRBJ1-4	-	TGTGCCAGCAGTTGGGGTGGGGGGGCAGAACTGTTTTTT	CASSWGGGAELFF
many	TRBV12-3/TRBV12-4	TRBJ1-1	-	TGTGCCAGCAGTTTTATTTTTAGGGAAGCTTTCTTT	CASSFIFREAFF
-	TRBV7-9	TRBJ2-7	TRBD1	TGTGCCAGCGCCCGATTGGGACAGGGGGTAACGGGCGAGCAGTACTTC	CASARLGQGVTGEQYF
few	TRBV11-2	TRBJ2-5	-	TGTGCCAGCAGCTTAGGGCCTGAGACCCAGTACTTC	CASSLGPETQYF
many	TRBV3-1	TRBJ1-1	-	TGTGCCAGCAGCCAATCTGGGCAGGGTGTGGACACTGAAGCTTTCTTT	CASSQSGQGVDTEAFF
few	TRBV7-9	TRBJ2-7	-	TGTGCCAGCAGCTTAGCACAGGGCGCGTTCGCCTACGAGCAGTACTTC	CASSLAQGAFAYEQYF
many	TRBV18	TRBJ1-1	-	TGTGCCAGCTCACCCATACCTCCGAACACTGAAGCTTTCTTT	CASSPIPPNTEAFF
few	TRBV4-1	TRBJ2-1	TRBD2	TGCGCCAGCAGCCAAGGGACTAGCGGACAGTTCTTC	CASSQGTSGQFF
-	TRBV11-2	TRBJ2-7	-	TGTGCCAGCAGCTTAGATTTCCAGGCCGCAGCCTACGAGCAGTACTTC	CASSLDFQAAAYEQYF
few	TRBV27	TRBJ2-2	TRBD2	TGTGCCAGCAGCCGGCTCAAAGCGGGAGGGCCCGACACCGGGGAGCTGTTTTTT	CASSRLKAGGPDTGELFF
-	TRBV7-9	TRBJ1-1	-	TGTGCCAGCAGCCCCCACGAGGCAGGGATGAACACTGAAGCTTTCTTT	CASSPHEAGMNTEAFF
-	TRBV28	TRBJ1-5	-	TGTGCCAGCGGCCATTTGGAGGTGGGGCCCCAGCATTTT	CASGHLEVGPQHF